This T cell receptor beta chain is from a study of shared clonotypes between healthy human individuals. Overall study: Samples came from a couple of female and a few male donors aged 18 to 49.

TCRdb's table, derived via immunoSEQ multiplex PCR, lists solely in-frame clones and lacks some. This table has about 820,000 clones, 80% to 95% appearing once. V was cut by 2 bases and J by 3 bases, with 14 bases left in between. The CDR3 has 16 residues. CDR1 WSHSY and CDR2 SAAADI come from the germline V gene. Positive CCR7 selection of CD45RO-negative cells yielded the naive CD8 cells, and terminally differentiated effector memory CD45RA+ cells were excluded. Input material: naive CD8+ T cells sorted from blood. This clonotype was obtained from a man younger than 45 in good health. V usage is TRBV10-2 and J usage is TRBJ1-5; tentative D call: TRBD1 (5 bases). The CDR3, as DNA: TGCGCCAGCAGTGAGGCTTTGGGGCAGAACAATCAGCCCCAGCATTTT. This translates into CASSEALGQNNQPQHF.